This record covers a single TCR beta chain. The record originates from a study of blood T cell repertoires in COVID-19. TCRdb keeps only in-frame clones here, not all; method: immunoSEQ multiplex PCR. The data contain over 250,000 clones, 87% of them seen just once; the ten biggest clones take up 1.5%. The sequencing input was peripheral blood. The clonotype comes from a woman aged 40-49 years who had recovered from COVID-19.

The DNA of the CDR3 is TGTGCCAGCAGTCTCTCCAGGAACACTGAAGCTTTCTTT. Residues: CASSLSRNTEAFF. The chain recombines TRBV27 with TRBJ1-1, with no clear D. The CDR3 is made up of 13 amino acids. Trimming took 5 bases from V and 1 from J, leaving 8 bases between them. Germline V gene lookup returns CDR1 MNHEY and CDR2 SMNVEV (reference sequence).